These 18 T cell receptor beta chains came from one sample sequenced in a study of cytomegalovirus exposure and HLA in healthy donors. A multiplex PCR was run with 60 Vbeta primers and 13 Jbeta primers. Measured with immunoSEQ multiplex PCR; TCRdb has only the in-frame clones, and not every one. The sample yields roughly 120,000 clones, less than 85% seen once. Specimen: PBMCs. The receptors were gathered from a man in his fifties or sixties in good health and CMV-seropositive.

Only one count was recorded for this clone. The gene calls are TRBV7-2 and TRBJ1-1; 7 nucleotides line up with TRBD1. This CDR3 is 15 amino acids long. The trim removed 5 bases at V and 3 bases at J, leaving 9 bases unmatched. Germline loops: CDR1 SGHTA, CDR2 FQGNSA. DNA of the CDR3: TGTGCCAGCAGCCCCCCGACAGGGCAATACACTGAAGCTTTCTTT. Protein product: CASSPPTGQYTEAFF.

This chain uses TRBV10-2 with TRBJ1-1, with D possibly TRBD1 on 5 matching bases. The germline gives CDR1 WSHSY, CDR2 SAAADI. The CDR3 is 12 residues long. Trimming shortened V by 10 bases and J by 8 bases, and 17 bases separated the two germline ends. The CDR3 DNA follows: TGCGCCACCAAAGGGGCGGGGGTAGAAGCTTTCTTT. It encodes CATKGAGVEAFF.

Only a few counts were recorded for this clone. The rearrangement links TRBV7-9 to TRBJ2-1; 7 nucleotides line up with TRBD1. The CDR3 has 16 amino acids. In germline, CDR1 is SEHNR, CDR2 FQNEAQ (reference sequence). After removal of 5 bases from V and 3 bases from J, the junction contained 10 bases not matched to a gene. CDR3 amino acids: CASSPSGTDIYNEQFF. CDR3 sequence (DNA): TGTGCCAGCAGCCCATCCGGGACAGACATCTACAATGAGCAGTTCTTC. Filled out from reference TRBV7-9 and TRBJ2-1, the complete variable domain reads DTGVSQNPRHKITKRGQNVTFRCDPISEHNRLYWYRQTLGQGPEFLTYFQNEAQLEKSRLLSDRFSAERPKGSFSTLEIQRTEQGDSAMYLCASSPSGTDIYNEQFFGPGTRLTVL.

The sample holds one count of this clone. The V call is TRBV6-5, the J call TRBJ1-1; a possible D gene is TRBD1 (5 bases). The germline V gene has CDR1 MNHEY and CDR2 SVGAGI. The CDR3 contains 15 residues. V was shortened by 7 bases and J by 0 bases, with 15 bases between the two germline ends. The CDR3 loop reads CASISGQGLNTEAFF. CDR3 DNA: TGTGCCAGCATCTCAGGGCAGGGTTTGAACACTGAAGCTTTCTTT.

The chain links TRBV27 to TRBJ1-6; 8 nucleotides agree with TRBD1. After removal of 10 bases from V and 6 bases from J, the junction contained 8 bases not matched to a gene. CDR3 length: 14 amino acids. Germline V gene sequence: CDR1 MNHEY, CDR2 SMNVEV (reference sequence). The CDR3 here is CATSQGAANSPLHF. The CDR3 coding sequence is TGTGCCACATCCCAGGGGGCCGCTAATTCACCCCTCCACTTT.

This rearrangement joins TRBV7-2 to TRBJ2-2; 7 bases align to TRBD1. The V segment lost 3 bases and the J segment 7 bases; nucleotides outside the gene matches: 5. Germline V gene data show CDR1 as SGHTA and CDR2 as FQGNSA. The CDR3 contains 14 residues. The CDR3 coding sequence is TGTGCCAGCAGCTTCCAGGGGGATGGCGGGGAGCTGTTTTTT. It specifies CASSFQGDGGELFF.

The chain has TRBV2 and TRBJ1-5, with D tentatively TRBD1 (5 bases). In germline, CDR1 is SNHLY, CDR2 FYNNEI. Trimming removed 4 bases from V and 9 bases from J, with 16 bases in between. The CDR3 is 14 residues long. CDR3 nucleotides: TGTGCCAGCAGTGGGCAGGGCAACGGTGGGCCCCAGCATTTT. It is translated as CASSGQGNGGPQHF. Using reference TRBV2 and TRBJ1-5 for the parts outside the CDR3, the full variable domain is EPEVTQTPSHQVTQMGQEVILRCVPISNHLYFYWYRQILGQKVEFLVSFYNNEISEKSEIFDDQFSVERPDGSNFTLKIRSTKLEDSAMYFCASSGQGNGGPQHFGDGTRLSIL.

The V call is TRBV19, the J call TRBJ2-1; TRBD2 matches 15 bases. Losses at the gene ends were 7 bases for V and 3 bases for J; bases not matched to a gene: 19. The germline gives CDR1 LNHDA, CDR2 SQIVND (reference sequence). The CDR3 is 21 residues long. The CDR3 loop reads CASIPTRLGLAGGFGYNEQFF. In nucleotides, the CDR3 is TGTGCCAGTATTCCAACCCGACTCGGACTAGCGGGGGGGTTCGGCTACAATGAGCAGTTCTTC.

The CDR3 DNA reads TGCGCCAGCAGCATCGGGACTGGGGAGAAGACCCAGTACTTC. This translates into CASSIGTGEKTQYF. The chain has TRBV5-1 and TRBJ2-5; D is perhaps TRBD2 (6 bases). Germline V CDR1 and CDR2: SGHRS, YFSETQ. The CDR3 has 14 amino acids. Between the trimmed V and J ends, which lost 4 bases and 6 bases, there was a span of 16 bases.

CDR3 DNA sequence: TGTGCCAGCAGTTTACGGGGGATTCGCTACGAGCAGTACTTC. As protein: CASSLRGIRYEQYF. V is TRBV27 and J is TRBJ2-7, with D possibly being TRBD2 (6 bases). There are 14 residues in the CDR3. V lost 2 bases and J lost 3, with 11 bases in between. Germline values: CDR1 MNHEY, CDR2 SMNVEV (reference sequence).

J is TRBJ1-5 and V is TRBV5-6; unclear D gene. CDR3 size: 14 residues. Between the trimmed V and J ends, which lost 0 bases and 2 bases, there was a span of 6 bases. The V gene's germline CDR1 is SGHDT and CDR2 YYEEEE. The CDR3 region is CASSLGARNQPQHF. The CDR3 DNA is TGTGCCAGCAGCTTGGGGGCCCGCAATCAGCCCCAGCATTTT.

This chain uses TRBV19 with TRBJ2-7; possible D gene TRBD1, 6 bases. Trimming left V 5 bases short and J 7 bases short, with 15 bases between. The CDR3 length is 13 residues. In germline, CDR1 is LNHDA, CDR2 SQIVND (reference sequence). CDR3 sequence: CASSAGTPREQYF. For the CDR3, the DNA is TGTGCCAGTAGTGCCGGGACACCCAGGGAGCAGTACTTC.

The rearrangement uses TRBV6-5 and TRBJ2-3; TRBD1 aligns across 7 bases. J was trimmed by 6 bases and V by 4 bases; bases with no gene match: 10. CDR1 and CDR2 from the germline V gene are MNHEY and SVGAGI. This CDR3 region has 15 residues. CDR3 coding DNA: TGTGCCAGCAGTTCTAGGGACAGAGGTGTGGATACGCAGTATTTT. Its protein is CASSSRDRGVDTQYF.

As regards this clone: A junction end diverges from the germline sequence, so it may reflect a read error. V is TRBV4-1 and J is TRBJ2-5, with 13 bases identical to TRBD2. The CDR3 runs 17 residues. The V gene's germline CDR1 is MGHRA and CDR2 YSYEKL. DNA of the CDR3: TGCACCAGCAGCCAACGGGGGGGACTAGCGGGAAGGGAGACCCAGTACTTC. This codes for CTSSQRGGLAGRETQYF.

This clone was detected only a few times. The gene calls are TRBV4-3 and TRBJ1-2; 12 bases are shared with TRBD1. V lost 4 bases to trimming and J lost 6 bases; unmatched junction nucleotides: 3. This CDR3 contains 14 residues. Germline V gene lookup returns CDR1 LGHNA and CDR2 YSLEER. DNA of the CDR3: TGCGCCAGCAGCCCCGGGACAGGGGGCGATGGCTACACCTTC. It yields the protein CASSPGTGGDGYTF.

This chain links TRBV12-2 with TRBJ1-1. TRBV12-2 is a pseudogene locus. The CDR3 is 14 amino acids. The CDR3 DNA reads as TGTGCAAGTCGCGCCGATTTGTTGATGGAGGAAGCTTTCTTT. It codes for CASRADLLMEEAFF.

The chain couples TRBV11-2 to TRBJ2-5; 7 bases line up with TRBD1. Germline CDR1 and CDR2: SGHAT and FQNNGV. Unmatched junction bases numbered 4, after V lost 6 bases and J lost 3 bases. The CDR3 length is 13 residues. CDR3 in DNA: TGTGCCAGCAGTTTTGACAGGGAAGAGACCCAGTACTTC. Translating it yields CASSFDREETQYF. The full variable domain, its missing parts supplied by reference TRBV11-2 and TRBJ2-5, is EAGVAQSPRYKIIEKRQSVAFWCNPISGHATLYWYQQILGQGPKLLIQFQNNGVVDDSQLPKDRFSAERLKGVDSTLKIQPAKLEDSAVYLCASSFDREETQYFGPGTRLLVL.

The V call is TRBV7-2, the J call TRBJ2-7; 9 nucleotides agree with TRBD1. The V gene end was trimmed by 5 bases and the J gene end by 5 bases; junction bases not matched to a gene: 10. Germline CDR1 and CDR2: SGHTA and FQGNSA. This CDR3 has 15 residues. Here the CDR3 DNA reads TGTGCCAGCAGCCCAACGGGACAGGGATCTAACGAGCAGTACTTC. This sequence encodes CASSPTGQGSNEQYF.